This T cell receptor (beta chain) comes out of a study of T-cell memory formation after mild COVID-19. The CDR3 is made up of 16 amino acids. The germline V gene has CDR1 SGHAT and CDR2 FQNNGV. V was clipped by 4 bases and J by 8 bases, with 20 bases between them. This clonotype was seen more than once but under ten times. Amplification by 5'RACE using constant-segment primers produced TCR alpha and TCR beta cDNA libraries that carried sample barcodes and UMIs. TCRdb re-analysed the 5' RACE reads in MiXCR, keeping a single row per CDR3 protein. The sample lists tens of thousands of distinct CDR3 sequences; around 25% were seen once.

The sequenced material came from PBMCs or a T cell subset sorted from them (not recorded which). This TCR derives from a man between 18 and 35 years old who had mild COVID-19 (a few samples of this study predate the infection). Cell type and time point are not known. The V call is TRBV11-2, the J call TRBJ1-4; a weak D match, TRBD1 (5 bases). The CDR3 region has the DNA TGTGCCAGCAGCTCCGCCGCGCAGGGTGGTGAAGAAAAACTGTTTTTT. Protein: CASSSAAQGGEEKLFF.